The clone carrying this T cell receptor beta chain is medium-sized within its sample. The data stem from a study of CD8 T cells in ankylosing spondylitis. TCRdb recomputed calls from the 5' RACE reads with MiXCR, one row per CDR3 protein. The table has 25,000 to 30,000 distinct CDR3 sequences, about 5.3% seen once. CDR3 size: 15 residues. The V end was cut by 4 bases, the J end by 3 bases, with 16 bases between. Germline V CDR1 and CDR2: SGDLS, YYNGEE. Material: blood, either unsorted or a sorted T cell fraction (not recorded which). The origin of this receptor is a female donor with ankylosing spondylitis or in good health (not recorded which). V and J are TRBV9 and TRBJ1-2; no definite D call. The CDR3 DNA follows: TGTGCCAGCAGCCTCACCGACTCAGTTGACTATGGCTACACCTTC. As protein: CASSLTDSVDYGYTF.